This T cell receptor (beta chain) was recovered during a study of T cell repertoires in cytomegalovirus infection. Overall study: Matching HLA type, along with CMV infection, was indicated by public TCR beta signatures.

In TCRdb, the reads were re-called with MiXCR into one record per CDR3 protein. Of 150,000 to 200,000 distinct CDR3 sequences in the sample, approximately 28% were seen once. This clonotype was found a few times. Its antigen is undetermined. Findings and limits, study-wide: Carriage of CMV together with the relevant HLA was identifiable through cumulative public TCR beta family frequency. HLA-C-restricted CMV clonotypes gave the most frequent clonotype in two of eight donors.

The TCR comes from a human donor in good health (CMV status not recorded). Some clones in this sample may be carry-over from other donors' samples. The sample was PBMCs.

This CDR3 is CASSLSGGNEQYF. The CDR3 nucleotides are TGTGCCAGCAGCTTAAGCGGAGGGAACGAGCAGTACTTC. The chain couples TRBV7-3 to TRBJ2-7; TRBD2 is a possible D gene (6 bases). V lost 1 base and J lost 5, with 9 bases in between. The germline V gene has CDR1 SGHTA and CDR2 FQGTGA. The CDR3 extends over 13 amino acids.